This T cell receptor beta chain was obtained from a study of blood T cell repertoires in COVID-19. Overall study: The study drew acute and convalescent COVID-19 samples from the United States, Italy and Spain.

V shed 1 base and J shed 7 bases, with 23 bases lying between them. The CDR3 runs 18 residues. In germline, CDR1 is LNHDA, CDR2 SQIVND (reference sequence). This clone was observed a few times. Study processing details: Estimation of nucleated cell counts was performed using reference gene primer amplification. Using immunoSEQ multiplex PCR, the repertoire was profiled, and TCRdb retains in-frame clones only, with some absent. The V and J calls and clone size were taken over from that table, and D and trimming were inferred from the DNA. Of about 260,000 clones in the sample, 86% were seen once. Participants came from about 23 US areas, aged roughly 18 to 89 years. In Cohort 3, a recovered donor had either two negative PCRs, clearance, or symptom resolution.

The rearrangement uses TRBV19 and TRBJ2-1; D ambiguous. The specimen was PBMCs or T cells enriched from blood (not recorded which). The sequence came from a woman in her forties or fifties who had recovered from COVID-19. The CDR3 DNA sequence: TGTGCCAGTAGTATAGTTCCCTGGCGGTGGATGGATGGAAATGAGCAGTTCTTC. This encodes CASSIVPWRWMDGNEQFF.